A single sample is the source of the 12 T cell receptor beta chains below, sequenced in a study of CD8+ T cells in alopecia areata. The treatment: oral pan-JAK inhibitor, 5-10 mg twice daily. Following RNA extraction, reverse transcription yielded cDNA that acted as the sequencing template. The repertoire was sequenced with immunoSEQ multiplex PCR; TCRdb's copy has only in-frame clones and lacks some. The table has 150,000 to 200,000 clones, 60% seen once; the top ten hold around 14%. Sequenced material: CD4+ T cells sorted from blood, taken at week 24, from a patient treated with tofacitinib. Receptor source: a human donor with alopecia areata.

This chain joins TRBV30 and TRBJ2-5; D remains unclear. There are 11 residues in the CDR3. Germline assignment: CDR1 GTSNPN and CDR2 SVGIG (reference sequence). V dropped 0 bases and J dropped 7 bases, with 6 bases sitting between them. CDR3: CAWSVKWTQYF. Here the CDR3 DNA reads TGTGCCTGGAGTGTAAAGTGGACCCAGTACTTC.

CDR3 bases: TGCAGCGTTGAAGGTGTAGACCCGCCCCTAGAGACCCAGTACTTC. It is translated as CSVEGVDPPLETQYF. The rearrangement links TRBV29-1 to TRBJ2-5; D not resolved. CDR1 and CDR2 from the germline V gene are SQVTM and ANQGSEA. The CDR3 totals 15 residues. V lost 1 base, J lost 4 bases, and 16 bases lay in between.

The J gene is TRBJ2-3, the V gene TRBV29-1; no clear D. The CDR3 is 14 amino acids. Trimming cost V 1 base and J 5 bases, with 13 bases left between them. The V gene's germline CDR1 is SQVTM and CDR2 ANQGSEA. The CDR3 loop reads CSVEGPIAEDTQYF. The CDR3 DNA is TGCAGCGTTGAAGGGCCCATTGCGGAAGATACGCAGTATTTT.

The chain is built from TRBV7-9 and TRBJ2-3; D gene unclear. The CDR3 spans 11 residues. Germline V gene data show CDR1 as SEHNR and CDR2 as FQNEAQ (reference sequence). Trimming cost V 3 bases and J 8 bases, with 6 bases left between them. The DNA for the CDR3 is TGTGCCAGCAGCTTCCTACCTACGCAGTATTTT. It yields the protein CASSFLPTQYF.

This clone has a handful of counts. The rearrangement uses TRBV4-1 and TRBJ2-7, with D possibly being TRBD1 (5 bases). CDR3 length equals 18 residues. Germline V lookup: CDR1 MGHRA, CDR2 YSYEKL. The V and J ends lost 1 base and 2 bases respectively, with 21 bases between them. This CDR3 reads CASSQAGITGKDAYEQYF. CDR3 coding DNA: TGCGCCAGCAGCCAAGCAGGGATTACAGGTAAAGACGCCTACGAGCAGTACTTC.

In its sample, this clone was seen a few times. The rearrangement joins TRBV5-1 to TRBJ2-7, with D uncertain. Trimming took 2 bases from V and 2 from J, leaving 14 bases between them. The V gene's germline CDR1 is SGHRS and CDR2 YFSETQ. CDR3 size: 15 residues. The CDR3 spells CASSLTVSRTYEQYF. DNA for the CDR3: TGCGCCAGCAGCTTAACTGTCAGTCGCACCTACGAGCAGTACTTC.

This clone has just one count. This chain links TRBV14 with TRBJ1-2; the D is unclear. The CDR3 loop spans 13 amino acids. Germline V lookup: CDR1 SGHDN, CDR2 FVKESK. V gave up 4 bases and J gave up 7 bases, with 13 bases separating them. CDR3 in amino acids: CASSPGLGFGYTF. The CDR3 coding sequence is TGTGCCAGCAGCCCAGGTTTAGGTTTTGGCTACACCTTC.

This clone was detected only once. The chain has TRBV5-1 and TRBJ2-1; D possibly corresponds to TRBD1 (5 bases). Trimming cost V 4 bases and J 6 bases, with 14 bases left between them. The CDR3 sequence is 14 residues long. CDR1 and CDR2 from the germline V gene are SGHRS and YFSETQ. The CDR3 loop is CASSPDIRANEQFF. The CDR3, as DNA: TGCGCCAGCAGCCCGGACATAAGGGCCAATGAGCAGTTCTTC.

This clone was recorded once. V gene TRBV30 combines with J gene TRBJ2-1, with no clear D. The CDR3 loop spans 13 amino acids. CDR1 is GTSNPN, CDR2 SVGIG, per germline (reference sequence). V was pared by 4 bases and J by 4 bases, with 11 bases between. The CDR3 coding sequence is TGTGCCTGGACTGGCCCTTTTTACAATGAGCAGTTCTTC. Translating gives CAWTGPFYNEQFF.

This clone turned up a few times. This chain links TRBV12-5 with TRBJ2-3; D is unresolved. Trimming pared 5 bases from V and 2 bases from J, leaving 5 bases between. Germline CDR1 LGHNT, CDR2 FRNRAP. This CDR3 contains 12 residues. CDR3 amino acids: CASGQITDTQYF. The CDR3 DNA is TGTGCTAGTGGTCAAATCACAGATACGCAGTATTTT.

This sequence joins TRBV9 and TRBJ1-2, with D unresolved. With 0 bases removed from V and 11 bases from J, the gap between germline ends came to 8 bases. The CDR3 loop spans 11 amino acids. CDR1 SGDLS and CDR2 YYNGEE come from the germline V gene. CDR3 sequence (DNA): TGTGCCAGCAGCGTAGCTGACCGGTACACCTTC. Residues: CASSVADRYTF.

This clone counts as medium-sized. The chain has TRBV6-1 and TRBJ2-7, with a tentative D call TRBD1 (6 bases). This CDR3 contains 14 residues. Trimming took off 7 bases at V and 0 bases at J, with 13 bases between the two ends. Per germline, CDR1 MNHNS and CDR2 SASEGT. In DNA form, the CDR3 reads TGTGCCAGCACCATCGAACAGGGCTCCTACGAGCAGTACTTC. Its protein product is CASTIEQGSYEQYF.